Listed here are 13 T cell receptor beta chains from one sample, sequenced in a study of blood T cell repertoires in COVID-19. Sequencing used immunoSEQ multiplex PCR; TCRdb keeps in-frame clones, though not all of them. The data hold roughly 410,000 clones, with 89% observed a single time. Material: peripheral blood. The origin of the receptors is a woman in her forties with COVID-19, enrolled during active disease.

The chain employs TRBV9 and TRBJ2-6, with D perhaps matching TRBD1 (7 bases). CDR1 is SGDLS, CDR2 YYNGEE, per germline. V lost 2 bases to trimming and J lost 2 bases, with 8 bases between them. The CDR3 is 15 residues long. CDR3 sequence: CASSVRGAGANVLTF. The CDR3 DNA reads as TGTGCCAGCAGCGTCAGGGGGGCTGGGGCCAACGTCCTGACTTTC.

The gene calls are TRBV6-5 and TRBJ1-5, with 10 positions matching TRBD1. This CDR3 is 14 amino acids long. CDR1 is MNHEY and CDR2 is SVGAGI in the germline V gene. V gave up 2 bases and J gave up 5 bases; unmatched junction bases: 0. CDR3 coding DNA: TGTGCCAGCAGTTACGGGACAGGGGATCAGCCCCAGCATTTT. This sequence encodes CASSYGTGDQPQHF.

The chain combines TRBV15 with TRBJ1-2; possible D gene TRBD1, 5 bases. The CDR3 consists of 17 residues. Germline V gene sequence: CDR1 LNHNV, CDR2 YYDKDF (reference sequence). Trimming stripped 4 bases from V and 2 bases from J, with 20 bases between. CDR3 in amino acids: CATSNLTPTGGNYGYTF. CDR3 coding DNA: TGTGCCACCAGCAACTTAACCCCCACGGGGGGAAACTATGGCTACACCTTC.

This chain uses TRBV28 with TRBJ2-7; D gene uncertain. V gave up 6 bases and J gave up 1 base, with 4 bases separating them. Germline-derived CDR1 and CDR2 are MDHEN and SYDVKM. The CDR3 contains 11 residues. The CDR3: CASRASYEQYF. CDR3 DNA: TGTGCCAGCAGGGCTTCCTACGAGCAGTACTTC. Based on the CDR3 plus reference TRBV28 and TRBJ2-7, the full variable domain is DVKVTQSSRYLVKRTGEKVFLECVQDMDHENMFWYRQDPGLGLRLIYFSYDVKMKEKGDIPEGYSVSREKKERFSLILESASTNQTSMYLCASRASYEQYFGPGTRLTVT.

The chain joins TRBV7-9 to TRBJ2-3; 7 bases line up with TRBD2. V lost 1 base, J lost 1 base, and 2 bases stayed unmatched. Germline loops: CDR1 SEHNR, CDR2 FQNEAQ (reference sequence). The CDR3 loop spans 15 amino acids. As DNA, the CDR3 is TGTGCCAGCAGCTTAGGGGCGGGAGGCACAGATACGCAGTATTTT. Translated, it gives CASSLGAGGTDTQYF.

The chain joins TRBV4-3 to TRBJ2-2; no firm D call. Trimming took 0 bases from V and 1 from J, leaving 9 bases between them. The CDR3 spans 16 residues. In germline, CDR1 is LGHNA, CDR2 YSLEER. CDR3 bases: TGCGCCAGCAGCCAAGACGTCCCGGGGAACACCGGGGAGCTGTTTTTT. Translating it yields CASSQDVPGNTGELFF.

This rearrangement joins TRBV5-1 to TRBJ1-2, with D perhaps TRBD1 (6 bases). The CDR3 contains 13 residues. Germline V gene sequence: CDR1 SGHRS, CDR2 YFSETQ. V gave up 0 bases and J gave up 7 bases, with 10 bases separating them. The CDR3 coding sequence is TGCGCCAGCAGCTTGGACAGGGTGGTTGGCTACACCTTC. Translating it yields CASSLDRVVGYTF.

The CDR3 nucleotides read TGTGCCAGCATCCCATGGGGCGGTAATGAAAAACTGTTTTTT. Translated, it gives CASIPWGGNEKLFF. The chain links TRBV6-5 to TRBJ1-4; weak D call: TRBD1 (5 bases). The CDR3 consists of 14 residues. Germline-derived CDR1 and CDR2 are MNHEY and SVGAGI. V dropped 7 bases and J dropped 4 bases, with 13 bases sitting between them.

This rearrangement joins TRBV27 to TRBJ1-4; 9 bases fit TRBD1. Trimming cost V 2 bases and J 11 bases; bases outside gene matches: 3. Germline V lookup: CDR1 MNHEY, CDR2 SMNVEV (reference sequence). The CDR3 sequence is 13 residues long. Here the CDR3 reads CASSLDRGWKLFF. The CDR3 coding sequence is TGTGCCAGCAGTTTAGACAGGGGGTGGAAACTGTTTTTT.

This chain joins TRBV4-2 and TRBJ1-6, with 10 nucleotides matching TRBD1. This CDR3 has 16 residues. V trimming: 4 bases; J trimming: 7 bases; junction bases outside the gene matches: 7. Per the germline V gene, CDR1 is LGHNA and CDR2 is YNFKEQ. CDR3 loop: CASSLLTGGGNSPLHF. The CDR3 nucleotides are TGTGCCAGCAGCCTCTTGACAGGGGGCGGGAATTCACCCCTCCACTTT.

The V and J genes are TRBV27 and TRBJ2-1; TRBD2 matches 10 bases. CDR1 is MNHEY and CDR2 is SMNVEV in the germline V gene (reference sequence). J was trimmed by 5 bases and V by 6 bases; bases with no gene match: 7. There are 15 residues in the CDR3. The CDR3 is CASSRGLAKNNEQFF. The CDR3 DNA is TGTGCCAGCAGCCGGGGACTAGCGAAAAACAATGAGCAGTTCTTC.

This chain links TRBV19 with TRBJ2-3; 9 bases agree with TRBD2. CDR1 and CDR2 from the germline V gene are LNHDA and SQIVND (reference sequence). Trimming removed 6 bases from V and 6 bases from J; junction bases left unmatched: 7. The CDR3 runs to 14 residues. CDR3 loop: CASRVAGAGDTQYF. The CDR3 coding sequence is TGTGCCAGTAGAGTAGCGGGGGCAGGGGATACGCAGTATTTT.

The CDR3 region is CAISEAGAGNQPQHF. CDR3 nucleotides: TGTGCCATCAGTGAAGCGGGGGCGGGCAATCAGCCCCAGCATTTT. This chain connects TRBV10-3 to TRBJ1-5; D is perhaps TRBD1 (6 bases). Germline V gene lookup returns CDR1 ENHRY and CDR2 SYGVKD. The CDR3 has 15 amino acids. V was cut by 3 bases and J by 2 bases, with 11 bases left in between.